These 26 T cell receptor beta chains came from one sample sequenced in a study of blood T cell repertoires in COVID-19. The method was immunoSEQ multiplex PCR; TCRdb's version includes in-frame clones alone and lacks a portion of them. Of about 220,000 clones in the sample, 80% to 85% were seen once. The sample consisted of peripheral blood. Receptors originate from a woman aged 80 or over with COVID-19, enrolled during active disease.

This chain joins TRBV11-2 and TRBJ1-6; 7 bases match TRBD1. Losses at the gene ends were 3 bases for V and 13 bases for J; bases not matched to a gene: 21. CDR3 length equals 18 residues. Germline V CDR1 and CDR2: SGHAT, FQNNGV. This CDR3 is CASSLDQLGQAVQFPLHF. The CDR3 nucleotides are TGTGCCAGCAGCTTGGATCAACTCGGACAGGCGGTTCAGTTTCCCCTCCACTTT. Full variable domain (rest looked up from reference TRBV11-2 and TRBJ1-6): EAGVAQSPRYKIIEKRQSVAFWCNPISGHATLYWYQQILGQGPKLLIQFQNNGVVDDSQLPKDRFSAERLKGVDSTLKIQPAKLEDSAVYLCASSLDQLGQAVQFPLHFGNGTRLTVT.

The chain uses TRBV11-1 and TRBJ2-7; TRBD2 matches 8 bases. CDR1 is SGHAT and CDR2 is FQDESV in the germline V gene (reference sequence). The CDR3 has 14 amino acids. Trimming removed 6 bases from V and 3 bases from J; junction bases left unmatched: 7. In nucleotides, the CDR3 is TGTGCCAGCAGTCCCAAAACTAGCGGCTACGAGCAGTACTTC. It translates to CASSPKTSGYEQYF.

The rearrangement links TRBV27 to TRBJ2-7, with D possibly matching TRBD2 (5 bases). Trimming took 5 bases from V and 7 from J, leaving 12 bases between them. Germline V lookup: CDR1 MNHEY, CDR2 SMNVEV (reference sequence). The CDR3 contains 12 residues. The CDR3: CASSHPSGEQYF. In DNA, the CDR3 is TGTGCCAGCAGTCATCCCTCGGGGGAGCAGTACTTC.

This chain joins TRBV7-2 and TRBJ2-4; 7 nucleotides align to TRBD1. CDR3 length: 18 residues. V was pared by 8 bases and J by 3 bases, with 19 bases of the junction left unmatched. In germline, CDR1 is SGHTA, CDR2 FQGNSA. CDR3: CASSIQGEGGWGKNIQYF. CDR3 in DNA: TGTGCCAGCTCGATACAGGGAGAAGGGGGCTGGGGCAAAAACATTCAGTACTTC.

This chain uses TRBV5-4 with TRBJ1-2; 8 bases agree with TRBD1. V shed 3 bases, J shed 8 bases, and the junction held 6 bases outside the gene matches. CDR3 size: 13 residues. In germline, CDR1 is SGHNT, CDR2 YYREEE (reference sequence). The chain's CDR3 is CASSYGQGLGYTF. DNA for the CDR3: TGTGCCAGCAGCTACGGACAGGGCCTAGGCTACACCTTC.

This rearrangement joins TRBV2 to TRBJ1-5; the D gene is possibly TRBD1 (5 bases). Germline values: CDR1 SNHLY, CDR2 FYNNEI. The V gene lost 5 bases and the J gene lost 0 bases, with 17 bases spanning the gap. This CDR3 has 17 residues. DNA for the CDR3: TGTGCCAGCAGTAGGGGAGCCCCGGGGGATAGCAATCAGCCCCAGCATTTT. Its protein is CASSRGAPGDSNQPQHF.

The rearrangement uses TRBV29-1 and TRBJ1-2; 7 bases fit TRBD1. With V trimmed by 7 bases and J by 5 bases, 10 bases remained unmatched. The CDR3 spans 13 residues. In germline, CDR1 is SQVTM, CDR2 ANQGSEA. The CDR3 nucleotides read TGCAGCGCCTCCAGGACAGGCGGATATGGCTACACCTTC. Translation gives CSASRTGGYGYTF.

The CDR3 is CASSADKGSGQPQHF. CDR3 DNA: TGTGCCAGCAGCGCAGATAAAGGTAGCGGACAGCCCCAGCATTTT. The gene calls are TRBV7-2 and TRBJ1-5, with unresolved D. The CDR3 has 15 amino acids. Trimming cost V 5 bases and J 7 bases, with 18 bases left between them. Germline loops: CDR1 SGHTA, CDR2 FQGNSA.

The rearrangement links TRBV5-8 to TRBJ2-7; 16 nucleotides agree with TRBD2. CDR1 is SGHTS, CDR2 YDEGEE, per germline. The CDR3 totals 17 residues. Trimming removed 3 bases from V and 6 bases from J; junction bases left unmatched: 9. The CDR3 sequence is CASSYRKGLAGGSEQYF. The CDR3 bases are TGTGCCAGCAGCTACCGGAAGGGACTAGCGGGAGGGAGCGAGCAGTACTTC. Variable domain in full (rest from reference TRBV5-8 and TRBJ2-7): EAGVTQSPTHLIKTRGQQATLRCSPISGHTSVYWYQQALGLGLQFLLWYDEGEERNRGNFPPRFSGRQFPNYSSELNVNALELEDSALYLCASSYRKGLAGGSEQYFGPGTRLTVT.

This chain links TRBV25-1 with TRBJ2-7, with 9 bases identical to TRBD2. Trimming took 5 bases from V and 3 from J; bases not matched to a gene: 2. CDR3 length equals 13 residues. Germline assignment: CDR1 MGHDK and CDR2 SYGVNS. The CDR3 DNA reads TGTGCCAGCAGTCCTAGCGGGATCTACGAGCAGTACTTC. Translation: CASSPSGIYEQYF.

The chain has TRBV30 and TRBJ2-6; 8 bases match TRBD1. Germline V lookup: CDR1 GTSNPN, CDR2 SVGIG (reference sequence). The V and J ends lost 0 bases and 4 bases, in that order; junction bases with no gene match: 5. The CDR3 is 16 residues long. CDR3 protein: CAWSVRGRGGANVLTF. CDR3 DNA: TGTGCCTGGAGTGTCAGGGGGCGAGGCGGGGCCAACGTCCTGACTTTC.

This chain joins TRBV11-2 and TRBJ1-4, with 8 bases that match TRBD1. The V gene's germline CDR1 is SGHAT and CDR2 FQNNGV. This CDR3 is built from 14 residues. V lost 4 bases and J lost 8; bases outside the gene matches: 6. CDR3 residues: CASSSGQGREKLFF. For the CDR3, the DNA is TGTGCCAGCAGCTCCGGACAGGGACGGGAAAAACTGTTTTTT.

The chain links TRBV5-1 to TRBJ2-5, with 7 positions matching TRBD2. The CDR3 runs to 13 residues. Germline V lookup: CDR1 SGHRS, CDR2 YFSETQ. V shed 3 bases and J 5 bases; nucleotides not matched to a gene: 4. CDR3 amino acids: CASSSTSVETQYF. DNA for the CDR3: TGCGCCAGCAGCTCTACTAGCGTCGAGACCCAGTACTTC.

This sequence joins TRBV5-4 and TRBJ2-7, with 9 nucleotides matching TRBD1. The CDR3 runs to 15 residues. Germline V gene lookup returns CDR1 SGHNT and CDR2 YYREEE (reference sequence). V gave up 5 bases and J gave up 6 bases; unmatched junction bases: 12. The CDR3 spells CASSSPGTGKPEQYF. CDR3 DNA: TGTGCCAGCAGTTCTCCCGGGACAGGGAAGCCCGAGCAGTACTTC.

This clone was observed a few times. The J gene is TRBJ1-2, the V gene TRBV7-2, with 7 bases lining up with TRBD1. The CDR3 sequence is 13 residues long. J gave up 8 bases and V 0 bases, and 3 bases lay outside the gene matches. Germline V gives CDR1 SGHTA, CDR2 FQGNSA. CDR3 region: CASSLAAGGGYTF. The CDR3 DNA follows: TGTGCCAGCAGCTTAGCGGCAGGGGGAGGCTACACCTTC.

The chain couples TRBV30 to TRBJ2-1; TRBD2 aligns across 12 bases. With V trimmed by 1 base and J by 10 bases, 14 bases remained unmatched. CDR1 and CDR2 (germline): GTSNPN, SVGIG (reference sequence). CDR3 size: 17 residues. The CDR3 spells CAWSARTPLAGGREQFF. For the CDR3, the DNA is TGTGCCTGGAGTGCCCGAACCCCGCTAGCGGGAGGGAGGGAGCAGTTCTTC.

V is TRBV11-2 and J is TRBJ2-7; 12 nucleotides match TRBD2. Germline values: CDR1 SGHAT, CDR2 FQNNGV. With 4 bases clipped from V and 4 bases from J, the junction kept 5 bases outside the gene matches. This CDR3 is 15 amino acids long. Here the CDR3 reads CASSYRTSGVYEQYF. The CDR3 DNA is TGTGCCAGCAGCTACCGGACTAGCGGGGTATACGAGCAGTACTTC.

Concerning this clone itself: Other nucleotide sequences from this sample produce the same CDR3. The gene calls are TRBV2 and TRBJ2-6; D is ambiguous. Germline-derived CDR1 and CDR2 are SNHLY and FYNNEI. The V and J ends lost 9 bases and 0 bases respectively, with 12 bases between them. The CDR3 extends over 15 amino acids. CDR3 bases: TGTGCCAGTATACAACAGTTCTCTGGGGCCAACGTCCTGACTTTC. It is translated as CASIQQFSGANVLTF.

This clone was detected a few times. This chain links TRBV7-9 with TRBJ1-2; D not certain. Germline V lookup: CDR1 SEHNR, CDR2 FQNEAQ (reference sequence). V lost 5 bases and J 6 bases, leaving 19 bases between the germline ends. CDR3 length: 15 amino acids. The CDR3 sequence is CASSPWARRVNGYTF. The CDR3 DNA sequence: TGTGCCAGCAGCCCCTGGGCCCGGAGGGTAAATGGCTACACCTTC.

The chain combines TRBV27 with TRBJ2-3, with no clear D. Germline V gives CDR1 MNHEY, CDR2 SMNVEV (reference sequence). With 6 bases removed from V and 2 bases from J, the gap between germline ends came to 9 bases. The CDR3 runs 13 residues. CDR3 sequence: CASSPSYTDTQYF. The CDR3 DNA reads as TGTGCCAGCAGCCCCAGTTACACAGATACGCAGTATTTT.

The V gene is TRBV28, the J gene TRBJ2-5; TRBD1 matches at 9 bases. Germline values: CDR1 MDHEN, CDR2 SYDVKM. V trimming: 8 bases; J trimming: 4 bases; junction bases outside the gene matches: 5. The CDR3 is 13 amino acids. The CDR3 region is CASRTGAPETQYF. The CDR3 region has the DNA TGTGCCAGCCGGACAGGGGCCCCAGAGACCCAGTACTTC.

This chain uses TRBV5-1 with TRBJ1-2; tentative D call: TRBD1 (6 bases). The CDR3 contains 12 residues. The germline V gene has CDR1 SGHRS and CDR2 YFSETQ. Trimming took 4 bases from V and 7 from J, leaving 11 bases between them. In nucleotides, the CDR3 is TGCGCCAGCAGCCCCAGGGGAATTGGCTACACCTTC. Encoded protein: CASSPRGIGYTF.

This rearrangement joins TRBV9 to TRBJ2-3; no firm D call. Trimming removed 0 bases from V and 3 bases from J, with 8 bases in between. Germline CDR1 SGDLS, CDR2 YYNGEE. The CDR3 is made up of 14 amino acids. The CDR3 region has the DNA TGTGCCAGCAGCGTAGTAGACGGGACAGATACGCAGTATTTT. This sequence encodes CASSVVDGTDTQYF.

The V and J genes are TRBV27 and TRBJ2-1, with a tentative D call TRBD1 (5 bases). The CDR3 is 15 residues long. Germline CDR1 is MNHEY and CDR2 is SMNVEV (reference sequence). V dropped 8 bases and J dropped 7 bases, with 21 bases sitting between them. CDR3 in DNA: TGTGCCAGCTCACTGGGCAGGGTGGTAAGAAATGAGCAGTTCTTC. As protein: CASSLGRVVRNEQFF.

The chain is built from TRBV6-5 and TRBJ2-7; D is possibly TRBD1 (6 bases). The CDR3 contains 13 residues. Looked up from germline, CDR1 is MNHEY and CDR2 is SVGAGI. Between the trimmed V and J ends, which lost 4 bases and 3 bases, there was a span of 10 bases. CDR3 in amino acids: CASSSQGSYEQYF. Here the CDR3 DNA reads TGTGCCAGCAGTTCCCAGGGGAGCTACGAGCAGTACTTC.

V usage is TRBV7-6 and J usage is TRBJ2-3; 13 nucleotides match TRBD2. J was trimmed by 5 bases and V by 3 bases; bases with no gene match: 8. Germline V gives CDR1 SGHVS, CDR2 FNYEAQ. The length of the CDR3 is 17 residues. The CDR3 sequence is CASSLELAGGPGDTQYF. CDR3 DNA sequence: TGTGCCAGCAGCTTGGAACTAGCGGGAGGGCCGGGAGATACGCAGTATTTT.